This T cell receptor (beta chain) was identified in a study of blood T cell repertoires in COVID-19 (dated by TCRdb to between 2020 and 2021). At the level of the whole study: Samples from collaborators originated in the United States, Italy and Spain and spanned both the acute and convalescent phases of COVID-19. The prospective study material was composed of cDNA or gDNA derived from T cells, B-cell-depleted T cells, or PBMCs. The dataset comprised deeply sampled blood TCRbeta repertoires from subjects exposed to, actively infected with, or recovered from COVID-19. The repertoires were made available in a free public database intended to serve as a resource for research on the immune response to SARS-CoV-2. The samples were drawn from two sources: the first 160 participants of the ongoing ImmuneRACE study, and over 1,000 subjects contributed by 6 global collaborators. Nearly every sample came with metadata listing a de-identified subject ID, COVID-19 status, age in years and sex. Where HLA class I and class II types were available, the types were taken from metadata supplied by the sample provider, not from assay-based typing.

Concerning this clone: No cognate antigen has been identified for it. Qualities for individual bases were not recorded, and no much larger clone is one base off.

TCRbeta CDR3 regions were amplified from genomic DNA using the immunoSEQ Assay, a bias-controlled multiplex PCR. As for how the authors treated the data: The number of nucleated cells in each sample was estimated from the amplification of reference gene primers within the assay. To quantify the absolute abundance of each unique TCRbeta CDR3 rearrangement, sequence reads were collapsed and filtered. Productive Simpson clonality was computed per sample as the square root of Simpson's diversity index over productive rearrangements. The table comes from immuneACCESS by way of TCRdb, which keeps in-frame sequences with V and J called. Part of the clones is missing from these tables; in studies checked, under half for an unresolved V gene and the rest for unknown reasons. V and J calls plus clone size are reproduced from that table; the DNA served to infer D and trimming. For this sample there are about 400,000 clones; around 89% appear just once. The ten most abundant clones make up 0.95% to 1.5% of the sample.

Each collaborating institution followed its own protocols to collect whole blood in K2EDTA tubes. For TCRbeta analysis, collaborator samples were shipped as frozen whole blood, as isolated PBMCs, or as DNA extracted from either sample type. V lost 4 bases and J lost 4 bases; the stretch between them is 12 bases long. Reading from cysteine to phenylalanine, the CDR3 counts 14 amino acids. Just the 42-base CDR3 DNA is kept, in frame starting at base 1. CDR1 is given as SGHNT and CDR2 as YYREEE, both from the germline V gene (reference sequence). General findings and caveats noted by the study authors: The quantity of clinical and demographic metadata differed by source and by participant and was supplied without curation.

The receptor was derived from a man aged 40-50 years with acute or convalescent COVID-19. Recombination connected TRBV5-4 to TRBJ2-1, and perhaps TRBD1 as D gene, on 5 matching bases. Input material: peripheral blood. Read as DNA, the sequence is TGTGCCAGCAGCAGAGGTACAGGTTACAATGAGCAGTTCTTC. Translated, it gives CASSRGTGYNEQFF.